A single sample is the source of the 27 T cell receptor beta chains below, sequenced in a study of control samples from healthy donors and cancer patients. Profiled with immunoSEQ multiplex PCR; TCRdb holds only in-frame clones, not every one. In the table there are about 84,000 clones, around 84% of which are singletons. What was sequenced was PBMCs. Every receptor here comes from a man aged 60 to 69 with head and neck cancer.

With respect to this clone: This specimen includes other DNA sequences encoding the same CDR3. The V and J genes are TRBV7-2 and TRBJ2-7, with no clear D. CDR1 is SGHTA, CDR2 FQGNSA, per germline. V lost 5 bases to trimming and J lost 3 bases, with 8 bases between them. The CDR3 is made up of 12 amino acids. CDR3 protein: CASSLVGYEQYF. The CDR3 DNA reads TGTGCCAGCAGCCTGGTTGGCTACGAGCAGTACTTC.

The genes are TRBV15 and TRBJ2-2, with 7 positions matching TRBD1. The CDR3 consists of 16 residues. J was trimmed by 6 bases and V by 0 bases; bases with no gene match: 7. CDR1 LNHNV and CDR2 YYDKDF come from the germline V gene (reference sequence). CDR3 residues: CATSRDPPTGPGELFF. CDR3 nucleotides: TGTGCCACCAGCAGAGATCCCCCGACAGGGCCCGGGGAGCTGTTTTTT.

The chain carries TRBV19 and TRBJ2-7; D gene uncertain. CDR3 length: 14 residues. Germline CDR1 and CDR2: LNHDA and SQIVND (reference sequence). The V and J ends lost 3 bases and 0 bases respectively, with 9 bases between them. This chain's CDR3 is CASSIGSSSYEQYF. CDR3 sequence (DNA): TGTGCCAGTAGTATTGGGTCCTCCTCCTACGAGCAGTACTTC.

The chain couples TRBV20-1 to TRBJ1-4; D gene ambiguous. This CDR3 contains 14 residues. Deletions cut 3 bases from V and 5 bases from J, with 13 bases between. Germline CDR1 is DFQATT and CDR2 is SNEGSKA (reference sequence). CDR3 coding DNA: TGCAGTGCTAGTTGGCCGCCGGAGAATGAAAAACTGTTTTTT. Translated, it gives CSASWPPENEKLFF.

This clone appeared a few times. The rearrangement links TRBV11-2 to TRBJ2-5; TRBD2 agrees at 14 bases. The CDR3 spans 15 residues. Germline V gives CDR1 SGHAT, CDR2 FQNNGV. V lost 5 bases, J lost 6 bases, and 5 bases stayed unmatched. In DNA form, the CDR3 reads TGTGCCAGCAGCGGGACTAGCGGGAGAGGAAAGACCCAGTACTTC. Residues: CASSGTSGRGKTQYF.

V usage is TRBV5-1 and J usage is TRBJ2-1; TRBD2 matches at 9 bases. The CDR3 extends over 15 amino acids. The germline CDR1 and CDR2 sequences are SGHRS and YFSETQ. The ends lost 0 bases at V and 2 bases at J; junction bases unmatched: 0. The CDR3 is CASSLGLAAYNEQFF. For the CDR3, the DNA is TGCGCCAGCAGCTTGGGACTAGCGGCCTACAATGAGCAGTTCTTC.

The CDR3 reads CASSVGFTQPQHF. DNA of the CDR3: TGTGCCAGTAGTGTGGGGTTTACACAGCCCCAGCATTTT. The V and J genes are TRBV19 and TRBJ1-5; the D is unclear. Trimming removed 5 bases from V and 7 bases from J, with 12 bases in between. The CDR3 extends over 13 amino acids. The germline V gene encodes CDR1 LNHDA and CDR2 SQIVND (reference sequence).

Concerning this clone: Different DNA sequences within this sample yield the same CDR3. The chain links TRBV5-1 to TRBJ1-2; the match to TRBD1 covers 7 bases. V dropped 4 bases and J dropped 3; count of bases not matched to a gene: 6. The germline CDR1 and CDR2 sequences are SGHRS and YFSETQ. The CDR3 loop spans 14 amino acids. This chain's CDR3 is CASSLGQSDYGYTF. The CDR3 DNA follows: TGCGCCAGCAGCCTGGGACAGAGCGACTATGGCTACACCTTC.

The V call is TRBV21-1, the J call TRBJ2-7; the D segment call TRBD2 is taken from the table without a DNA check. TRBV21-1 represents a pseudogene. The length of the CDR3 is 16 residues. CDR3 residues: CASTTRGAGASNEQYF. The CDR3 nucleotides are TGTGCCAGCACCACGCGAGGAGCGGGAGCTAGTAACGAGCAGTACTTC.

The chain joins TRBV5-6 to TRBJ2-2, with TRBD2 matching over 16 bases. The CDR3 covers 18 residues. Germline V CDR1 and CDR2: SGHDT, YYEEEE. After removal of 4 bases from V and 4 bases from J, the junction contained 7 bases not matched to a gene. The CDR3 is CASSPGTSGRARTGELFF. The CDR3 DNA is TGTGCCAGCAGCCCGGGGACTAGCGGGAGGGCCCGCACCGGGGAGCTGTTTTTT.

The V call is TRBV2, the J call TRBJ2-1; TRBD2 agrees at 10 bases. The J segment lost 8 bases and the V segment lost 4 bases, leaving 23 bases of the junction unmatched. CDR1 and CDR2 (germline): SNHLY, FYNNEI. The CDR3 consists of 20 residues. For the CDR3, the DNA is TGTGCCAGCAGTGTTAGGGAGGGGACTGGAGCGGGAGGGCCGTGGGATGAGCAGTTCTTC. Its protein product is CASSVREGTGAGGPWDEQFF.

DNA of the CDR3: TGCAGCGCTATTCCGGGACTGCTAACTAATGAGCAGTTCTTC. Translation: CSAIPGLLTNEQFF. The chain links TRBV29-1 to TRBJ2-1; tentatively, D is TRBD2 (6 bases). V was cut by 7 bases and J by 7 bases, with 20 bases left in between. CDR1 is SQVTM and CDR2 is ANQGSEA in the germline V gene. CDR3 size: 14 residues.

The chain links TRBV5-1 to TRBJ2-1; TRBD2 might be the D (5 bases). V lost 4 bases to trimming and J lost 2 bases, with 19 bases between them. This CDR3 has 17 residues. The V gene's germline CDR1 is SGHRS and CDR2 YFSETQ. In DNA, the CDR3 is TGCGCCAGCAGCCTTGGACTGGGCCTCCGGGCCTACAATGAGCAGTTCTTC. This encodes CASSLGLGLRAYNEQFF.

This sequence joins TRBV29-1 and TRBJ2-2, with 9 bases that match TRBD1. Germline V gene data show CDR1 as SQVTM and CDR2 as ANQGSEA. J lost 4 bases, V lost 7 bases, and 16 bases had no gene match. CDR3 length: 17 amino acids. The CDR3 sequence: CSATPGPTGGGTGELFF. The CDR3 DNA reads TGCAGCGCCACCCCGGGCCCGACAGGGGGGGGCACCGGGGAGCTGTTTTTT.

The chain combines TRBV7-9 with TRBJ2-1, with TRBD1 matching 7 bases. V lost 5 bases and J lost 7; bases outside the gene matches: 11. The CDR3 has 15 residues. In germline, CDR1 is SEHNR, CDR2 FQNEAQ (reference sequence). Here the CDR3 reads CASSPYLGQPNEQFF. DNA of the CDR3: TGTGCCAGCAGCCCATACCTGGGACAGCCAAATGAGCAGTTCTTC. The full variable domain, its missing parts supplied by reference TRBV7-9 and TRBJ2-1, is DTGVSQNPRHKITKRGQNVTFRCDPISEHNRLYWYRQTLGQGPEFLTYFQNEAQLEKSRLLSDRFSAERPKGSFSTLEIQRTEQGDSAMYLCASSPYLGQPNEQFFGPGTRLTVL.

The chain carries TRBV6-5 and TRBJ2-5, with TRBD2 matching 14 bases. Germline V gene sequence: CDR1 MNHEY, CDR2 SVGAGI. Trimming removed 5 bases from V and 4 bases from J; junction bases left unmatched: 3. The CDR3 extends over 15 amino acids. CDR3 DNA sequence: TGTGCCAGCAGTCTGGGACTAGCGGGAGTAGAGACCCAGTACTTC. It translates to CASSLGLAGVETQYF.

This clone was observed a single time. The genes are TRBV27 and TRBJ1-2, with D unclear. The CDR3 loop spans 13 amino acids. The V and J ends lost 4 bases and 4 bases respectively, with 10 bases between them. The germline V gene has CDR1 MNHEY and CDR2 SMNVEV (reference sequence). CDR3 loop: CASSWAWGYGYTF. In DNA form, the CDR3 reads TGTGCCAGCAGTTGGGCGTGGGGCTATGGCTACACCTTC.

This rearrangement joins TRBV2 to TRBJ1-4; 7 positions agree with TRBD1. Germline V gives CDR1 SNHLY, CDR2 FYNNEI. With V trimmed by 8 bases and J by 10 bases, 13 bases remained unmatched. The CDR3 is made up of 14 amino acids. The CDR3 loop reads CASRQGPNRRKLFF. The DNA for the CDR3 is TGTGCCAGCCGACAGGGCCCTAATAGGAGAAAACTGTTTTTT.

The chain links TRBV6-1 to TRBJ1-1; D perhaps matches TRBD1 (6 bases). CDR1 is MNHNS, CDR2 SASEGT, per germline. This CDR3 spans 15 amino acids. Trimming took 2 bases from V and 0 from J, leaving 10 bases between them. CDR3: CASSEPGAVNTEAFF. Written as DNA, the CDR3 is TGTGCCAGCAGTGAACCGGGGGCGGTGAACACTGAAGCTTTCTTT.

J is TRBJ2-5 and V is TRBV21-1; TRBD1 is the table's D call, not checked against the DNA. TRBV21-1 is termed a pseudogene. CDR3 length equals 15 residues. This CDR3 reads CASTPRDRGQETQYF. The DNA for the CDR3 is TGTGCCAGCACCCCCCGGGACAGGGGGCAAGAGACCCAGTACTTC.

This chain connects TRBV7-2 to TRBJ1-5; D unclear. The CDR3 consists of 15 residues. Trimming removed 1 base at V and 4 bases at J, with 11 bases between. Germline CDR1 is SGHTA and CDR2 is FQGNSA. The CDR3 sequence is CASSLGSSYNQPQHF. CDR3 sequence (DNA): TGTGCCAGCAGCTTAGGGAGTTCCTATAATCAGCCCCAGCATTTT.

A note on this clone: This sample also contains other DNA sequences that code for the same CDR3. V and J are TRBV24-1 and TRBJ2-6; 9 bases fit TRBD1. The CDR3 runs to 18 residues. In germline, CDR1 is KGHDR, CDR2 SFDVKD. Germline trimming cut 10 bases from V and 0 bases from J; bases unmatched to any gene: 12. The CDR3 nucleotides read TGTGCCACTAGCCACAGGGGGCCCGGGACCTCTGGGGCCAACGTCCTGACTTTC. This translates into CATSHRGPGTSGANVLTF.

The chain joins TRBV6-5 to TRBJ1-5; the D is unclear. Between the trimmed V and J ends, which lost 5 bases and 5 bases, there was a span of 16 bases. The germline CDR1 and CDR2 sequences are MNHEY and SVGAGI. The CDR3 is made up of 15 amino acids. The CDR3 DNA reads TGTGCCAGCAGTCGAGGCACCCGAAGGGATCAGCCCCAGCATTTT. Translating gives CASSRGTRRDQPQHF.

The rearrangement joins TRBV5-6 to TRBJ1-2; possibly TRBD1 for D (6 bases). With 4 bases removed from V and 4 bases from J, the gap between germline ends came to 14 bases. The germline CDR1 and CDR2 sequences are SGHDT and YYEEEE. CDR3 size: 14 residues. The CDR3 nucleotides are TGTGCCAGCAGCCCGGGTAGGGGGATCTATGGCTACACCTTC. It yields the protein CASSPGRGIYGYTF.

The rearrangement joins TRBV5-4 to TRBJ2-3; a weak D match, TRBD1 (6 bases). With 4 bases removed from V and 2 bases from J, the gap between germline ends came to 14 bases. CDR1 and CDR2 (germline): SGHNT, YYREEE (reference sequence). This CDR3 spans 15 amino acids. Here the CDR3 DNA reads TGTGCCAGCAGCACGGACAGTTACCCCACAGATACGCAGTATTTT. Amino acid sequence: CASSTDSYPTDTQYF. The full variable domain, rest sourced from reference TRBV5-4 and TRBJ2-3, is ETGVTQSPTHLIKTRGQQVTLRCSSQSGHNTVSWYQQALGQGPQFIFQYYREEENGRGNFPPRFSGLQFPNYSSELNVNALELDDSALYLCASSTDSYPTDTQYFGPGTRLTVL.

A few counts support this clone. The chain employs TRBV19 and TRBJ1-1, with D possibly being TRBD1 (5 bases). The germline V gene encodes CDR1 LNHDA and CDR2 SQIVND (reference sequence). Trimming pared 3 bases from V and 7 bases from J, leaving 15 bases between. The CDR3 loop spans 14 amino acids. DNA for the CDR3: TGTGCCAGTAGTATCCAGGGAGGGACGAGTGAAGCTTTCTTT. The encoded protein is CASSIQGGTSEAFF.

This sequence joins TRBV29-1 and TRBJ1-1; D remains unclear. Germline V lookup: CDR1 SQVTM, CDR2 ANQGSEA. The ends were cut back, 3 bases at V and 1 base at J, with 12 bases in the middle. The CDR3 totals 14 residues. The CDR3 here is CSVEVGYRNTEAFF. The DNA of the CDR3 is TGCAGCGTTGAGGTGGGGTACAGGAACACTGAAGCTTTCTTT.